This T cell receptor beta chain is drawn from a study of T cells in Graves' hyperthyroidism and ophthalmopathy. Broader study findings: Most thyroid clonotypes expanded above 0.001 were also detected in blood. Stable hyperthyroidism was separated from ophthalmopathy by a model based on 13 V-J features.

The source material, RNA transcripts, was used to amplify TCR beta CDR3 regions. The TCR CDR3 first-round RT-PCR relied on the HTBI primer set. Each CDR3 protein is one row after TCRdb ran MiXCR on the multiplex PCR reads. The table lists 500,000 to 600,000 distinct CDR3 sequences, roughly 21% of them singletons. Clinicians diagnosed patients from clinical symptoms, serum thyroxine and TRAb, thyroid ultrasound and orbital computed tomography. Germline lookup yields CDR1 SGDLS and CDR2 YYNGEE. There are 14 residues in the CDR3. The ends lost 0 bases at V and 4 bases at J; junction bases unmatched: 3. The table lists this clonotype with many counts. The antigen is undetermined.

V is TRBV9 and J is TRBJ2-7, with 8 bases fitting TRBD2. The TCR sequence derives from a man in his forties or fifties with Graves' ophthalmopathy. Sequencing was done on a sample of blood. DNA of the CDR3: TGTGCCAGCAGCGTAGCGGGAGGGCCTTACGAGCAGTACTTC. Residues: CASSVAGGPYEQYF.